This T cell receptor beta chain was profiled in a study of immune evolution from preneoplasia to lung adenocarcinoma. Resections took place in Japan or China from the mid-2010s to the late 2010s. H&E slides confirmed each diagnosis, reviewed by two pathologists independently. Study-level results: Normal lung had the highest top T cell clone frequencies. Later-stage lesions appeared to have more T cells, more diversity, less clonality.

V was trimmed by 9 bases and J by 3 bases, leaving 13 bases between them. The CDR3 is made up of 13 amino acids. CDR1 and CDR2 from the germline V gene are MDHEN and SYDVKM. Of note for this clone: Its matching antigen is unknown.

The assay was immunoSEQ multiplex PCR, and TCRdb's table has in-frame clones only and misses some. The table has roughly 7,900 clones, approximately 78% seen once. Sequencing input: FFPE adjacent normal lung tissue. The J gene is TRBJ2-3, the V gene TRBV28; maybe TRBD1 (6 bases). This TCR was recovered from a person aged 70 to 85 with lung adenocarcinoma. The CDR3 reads CASGAGVTDTQYF. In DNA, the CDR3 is TGTGCCAGTGGGGCAGGGGTTACAGATACGCAGTATTTT.